The 23 T cell receptor beta chains reported below all come from one sample, sequenced in a study of shared clonotypes between healthy human individuals. The protocol was immunoSEQ multiplex PCR, while the TCRdb copy is restricted to in-frame clones and leaves out a portion. The sample carries a few million clones, about 93% recorded once. Naive CD8 cells lacked CD45RO and underwent positive selection for CCR7, leaving out terminally differentiated effector memory CD45RA+ cells. Sequencing input: naive CD8+ T cells from PBMCs. The receptors derive from a man younger than 35 in good health. Some clones in this sample may be carry-over from other donors' samples.

The chain employs TRBV5-6 and TRBJ2-5; D remains ambiguous. This CDR3 contains 14 residues. Germline CDR1 and CDR2: SGHDT and YYEEEE. V gave up 0 bases and J gave up 4 bases, with 10 bases separating them. The CDR3 sequence: CASSLGSRSETQYF. DNA for the CDR3: TGTGCCAGCAGCTTGGGAAGCAGGTCAGAGACCCAGTACTTC.

To note about this clone: The identical CDR3 is also encoded by other nucleotide sequences in the sample. The CDR3 DNA follows: TGCGCCAGCAGTGAGTCCAGGGGCAATGAGCAGTTCTTC. This gives the protein CASSESRGNEQFF. The chain has TRBV10-2 and TRBJ2-1; D possibly corresponds to TRBD1 (6 bases). Trimming pared 0 bases from V and 6 bases from J, leaving 6 bases between. CDR3 length: 13 residues. CDR1 and CDR2 (germline): WSHSY, SAAADI.

J is TRBJ2-3 and V is TRBV4-3; D perhaps matches TRBD2 (5 bases). Germline V gives CDR1 LGHNA, CDR2 YSLEER. The CDR3 is 16 residues long. Deletions cut 4 bases from V and 4 bases from J, with 18 bases between. The CDR3 is CASSPAGKRHADTQYF. The CDR3 region has the DNA TGCGCCAGCAGCCCCGCGGGCAAGAGGCACGCAGATACGCAGTATTTT.

This clone was seen only once. The genes are TRBV27 and TRBJ1-1; TRBD1 is a possible D gene (5 bases). Between the trimmed V and J ends, which lost 1 base and 0 bases, there was a span of 15 bases. In germline, CDR1 is MNHEY, CDR2 SMNVEV (reference sequence). The CDR3 consists of 17 residues. Here the CDR3 reads CASSLLTEGPLNTEAFF. The CDR3 bases are TGTGCCAGCAGTTTATTGACAGAAGGTCCCCTGAACACTGAAGCTTTCTTT.

This chain connects TRBV11-3 to TRBJ1-1; the D is unclear. CDR3 length equals 15 residues. The germline gives CDR1 SGHNT, CDR2 YENEEA. V dropped 0 bases and J dropped 4 bases, with 12 bases sitting between them. CDR3 DNA: TGTGCCAGCAGCTTAGATGGGGAATGGAGCACTGAAGCTTTCTTT. Translation gives CASSLDGEWSTEAFF.

Notes on this clone: The sample holds other DNA sequences that translate to the same CDR3. This chain joins TRBV28 and TRBJ2-3; D not resolved. V shed 3 bases and J shed 0 bases, with 10 bases lying between them. In germline, CDR1 is MDHEN, CDR2 SYDVKM. The CDR3 spans 15 residues. The CDR3 sequence is CASSLGGFSTDTQYF. The DNA of the CDR3 is TGTGCCAGCAGTTTGGGTGGCTTCAGCACAGATACGCAGTATTTT.

This chain links TRBV6-5 with TRBJ2-5; the D call may be TRBD1 or TRBD2 (5 bases each). Germline-derived CDR1 and CDR2 are MNHEY and SVGAGI. The V gene lost 6 bases and the J gene lost 2 bases, with 13 bases spanning the gap. The CDR3 is 14 residues long. The CDR3 here is CASSNLRGQETQYF. CDR3 coding DNA: TGTGCCAGCAGCAACTTGAGGGGACAAGAGACCCAGTACTTC.

The rearrangement links TRBV7-9 to TRBJ2-2; 8 bases fit TRBD1. Germline assignment: CDR1 SEHNR and CDR2 FQNEAQ (reference sequence). The CDR3 extends over 13 amino acids. The J segment lost 7 bases and the V segment lost 6 bases, leaving 4 bases of the junction unmatched. The CDR3 DNA reads as TGTGCCAGCAGGCCCGGACAGGGCGGGGAGCTGTTTTTT. It specifies CASRPGQGGELFF.

V is TRBV25-1 and J is TRBJ2-1; 9 positions match TRBD1. Losses at the gene ends were 3 bases for V and 5 bases for J; bases not matched to a gene: 5. Germline V gene data show CDR1 as MGHDK and CDR2 as SYGVNS. The CDR3 loop spans 15 amino acids. CDR3 residues: CASSERQGGHNEQFF. For the CDR3, the DNA is TGTGCCAGCAGTGAGAGACAGGGGGGCCACAATGAGCAGTTCTTC.

CDR3 region: CASSVPRVGANEKLFF. DNA of the CDR3: TGTGCCAGCAGTGTCCCCAGGGTCGGGGCGAATGAAAAACTGTTTTTT. V gene TRBV2 combines with J gene TRBJ1-4, with D maybe TRBD1 (5 bases). This CDR3 spans 16 amino acids. CDR1 is SNHLY, CDR2 FYNNEI, per germline. V shed 4 bases and J shed 5 bases, with 17 bases lying between them.

The chain employs TRBV10-3 and TRBJ1-2; 11 positions match TRBD1. The CDR3 is made up of 14 amino acids. Germline V gene lookup returns CDR1 ENHRY and CDR2 SYGVKD. The V and J ends lost 10 bases and 7 bases, in that order; junction bases with no gene match: 11. CDR3 protein: CATRDRGLVGGYTF. In DNA, the CDR3 is TGTGCCACCCGGGACAGGGGGTTGGTGGGTGGCTACACCTTC.

Concerning this clone: A junction boundary mismatches the germline segment, possibly from a read error. The gene calls are TRBV5-1 and TRBJ2-1; 8 positions agree with TRBD2. Germline CDR1 SGHRS, CDR2 YFSETQ. CDR3 size: 17 residues. As DNA, the CDR3 is TGCGCCAGCAGCTTGGCGGCCTTAGCGGGGATCTACAATGAGCAGCTCTTC. Its translation: CASSLAALAGIYNEQLF.

The V gene is TRBV29-1, the J gene TRBJ2-3; D gene ambiguous. The CDR3 is made up of 14 amino acids. The V gene's germline CDR1 is SQVTM and CDR2 ANQGSEA. V lost 1 base to trimming and J lost 4 bases, with 12 bases between them. Written as DNA, the CDR3 is TGCAGCGTTGAAGGTACACAGATCGCAGATACGCAGTATTTT. Residues: CSVEGTQIADTQYF.

The chain is built from TRBV10-3 and TRBJ1-1; D uncertain. Trimming removed 10 bases from V and 1 base from J, with 13 bases in between. This CDR3 has 13 amino acids. CDR1 is ENHRY, CDR2 SYGVKD, per germline. The CDR3 DNA follows: TGTGCCACCTCCCCCGAGACGAACACTGAAGCTTTCTTT. Its protein is CATSPETNTEAFF.

The chain employs TRBV7-6 and TRBJ2-7; 7 nucleotides align to TRBD1. CDR1 SGHVS and CDR2 FNYEAQ come from the germline V gene. Trimming removed 5 bases from V and 3 bases from J; junction bases left unmatched: 10. The CDR3 runs 15 residues. The CDR3: CASSMSGQPNYEQYF. In DNA form, the CDR3 reads TGTGCCAGCAGCATGTCGGGACAGCCCAACTACGAGCAGTACTTC.

The chain couples TRBV2 to TRBJ1-3, with D possibly matching TRBD1 (5 bases). Trimming pared 6 bases from V and 7 bases from J, leaving 10 bases between. This CDR3 region has 12 residues. Germline V gene data show CDR1 as SNHLY and CDR2 as FYNNEI. CDR3 in amino acids: CASRIQANTIYF. The CDR3 nucleotides read TGTGCCAGCAGGATACAGGCGAACACCATATATTTT.

The V gene is TRBV5-1, the J gene TRBJ1-5; 9 nucleotides match TRBD1. V shed 4 bases, J shed 1 base, and the junction held 6 bases outside the gene matches. The CDR3 has 16 residues. Germline CDR1 and CDR2: SGHRS and YFSETQ. The CDR3 loop reads CASSPGDRESNQPQHF. In nucleotides, the CDR3 is TGCGCCAGCAGCCCCGGGGACAGGGAGAGCAATCAGCCCCAGCATTTT.

The chain is built from TRBV27 and TRBJ2-2; no firm D call. CDR3 length equals 13 residues. Germline CDR1 is MNHEY and CDR2 is SMNVEV (reference sequence). V dropped 4 bases and J dropped 1 base, with 4 bases sitting between them. The CDR3: CASSSGNTGELFF. The CDR3 nucleotides read TGTGCCAGCAGTTCGGGGAACACCGGGGAGCTGTTTTTT.

This chain uses TRBV5-8 with TRBJ2-2; TRBD1 is a possible D gene (5 bases). The V gene's germline CDR1 is SGHTS and CDR2 YDEGEE. V gave up 1 base and J gave up 6 bases, with 16 bases separating them. The CDR3 length is 16 residues. The CDR3, as DNA: TGTGCCAGCAGCTTGAGTCAGGGTTGGTGGCCCGGGGAGCTGTTTTTT. Amino acids: CASSLSQGWWPGELFF. Variable domain in full (rest from reference TRBV5-8 and TRBJ2-2): EAGVTQSPTHLIKTRGQQATLRCSPISGHTSVYWYQQALGLGLQFLLWYDEGEERNRGNFPPRFSGRQFPNYSSELNVNALELEDSALYLCASSLSQGWWPGELFFGEGSRLTVL.

The CDR3, as DNA: TGTGCCAGCGGGGCTTCGGGGGGCAAAGGCAATGAGCAGTTCTTC. Its protein is CASGASGGKGNEQFF. The chain employs TRBV27 and TRBJ2-1; tentative D call: TRBD2 (7 bases). Trimming stripped 8 bases from V and 6 bases from J, with 20 bases between. Germline CDR1 and CDR2: MNHEY and SMNVEV (reference sequence). The CDR3 is 15 amino acids.

This chain joins TRBV6-1 and TRBJ2-1; D is uncertain. Germline V gene sequence: CDR1 MNHNS, CDR2 SASEGT. V lost 3 bases, J lost 5 bases, and 8 bases lay in between. This CDR3 is built from 13 residues. CDR3: CASSEVENNEQFF. DNA for the CDR3: TGTGCCAGCAGTGAGGTCGAGAACAATGAGCAGTTCTTC.

This rearrangement joins TRBV14 to TRBJ2-5; 11 bases are shared with TRBD2. Germline V lookup: CDR1 SGHDN, CDR2 FVKESK. V trimming: 4 bases; J trimming: 1 base; junction bases outside the gene matches: 5. The CDR3 runs 16 residues. As DNA, the CDR3 is TGTGCCAGCAGCCTTGGACTAGCGGGCTCCCAAGAGACCCAGTACTTC. Its translation: CASSLGLAGSQETQYF.

The V call is TRBV9, the J call TRBJ2-1; D uncertain. Germline V gives CDR1 SGDLS, CDR2 YYNGEE. This CDR3 spans 18 amino acids. V was pared by 2 bases and J by 3 bases, with 21 bases between. CDR3 sequence: CASSVNLLGTNIYNEQFF. Here the CDR3 DNA reads TGTGCCAGCAGCGTCAACCTCTTAGGCACCAATATCTACAATGAGCAGTTCTTC.